The 21 T cell receptor beta chains given below trace back to one sample, sequenced in a study of spatial heterogeneity in lung cancer. Study-wide results and caveats: Tumoral mutation counts were tracked by counts of expanded intratumoral alpha and beta TCRs.

These TCRs are of unknown antigen specificity. Described time point: sample taken at primary tumor resection. Each CDR3 protein is one row after TCRdb ran MiXCR on the 5' RACE reads. The profile covers around 1,500 distinct CDR3 sequences, with 5.9% appearing a single time and approximately 56% taken by the ten largest. The source material was lung tumor tissue, sampled at surgery. Source of these receptors: a female donor with early-stage non-small cell lung cancer.

This clonotype is classed as medium-sized. This beta chain was picked up by a library intended for alpha chains and is off target, so its count carries little meaning. J is TRBJ1-1 and V is TRBV19, with 9 bases that match TRBD1. This CDR3 is built from 12 residues. Germline lookup yields CDR1 LNHDA and CDR2 SQIVND (reference sequence). V trimming: 6 bases; J trimming: 4 bases; junction bases outside the gene matches: 0. CDR3 nucleotide sequence: TGTGCCAGTAGGACAGGGGGCACTGAAGCTTTCTTT. The encoded protein is CASRTGGTEAFF.

This clonotype is medium-sized (0.01 to 0.1%) within its sample. This beta chain was picked up by a library intended for alpha chains and is off target, so its count carries little meaning. The rearrangement links TRBV7-2 to TRBJ2-5; 12 bases map to TRBD1. The CDR3 is made up of 17 amino acids. The V and J ends lost 5 bases and 7 bases, in that order; junction bases with no gene match: 14. Looked up from germline, CDR1 is SGHTA and CDR2 is FQGNSA. The DNA of the CDR3 is TGTGCCAGCAGCCCCATTAGGGACAGGGGGCAGAGAGGGACCCAGTACTTC. The encoded protein is CASSPIRDRGQRGTQYF.

This clonotype is classed as medium-sized. This beta chain was picked up by a library intended for alpha chains and is off target, so its count carries little meaning. V is TRBV2 and J is TRBJ1-3, with D perhaps TRBD1 (5 bases). V lost 5 bases to trimming and J lost 2 bases, with 13 bases between them. Germline CDR1 reads SNHLY; CDR2 reads FYNNEI. The CDR3 covers 15 residues. In DNA, the CDR3 is TGTGCCAGCAGTTTTAGAGGGGCAACTGGAAACACCATATATTTT. Translating gives CASSFRGATGNTIYF.

This clonotype is labeled medium-sized. This beta chain is off target for a library built for alpha chains, so its abundance means little. The chain employs TRBV28 and TRBJ1-3; 8 positions agree with TRBD1. The CDR3 consists of 16 residues. Germline V gene data show CDR1 as MDHEN and CDR2 as SYDVKM. With V trimmed by 9 bases and J by 0 bases, 10 bases remained unmatched. The CDR3 coding sequence is TGTGCCAGTTTCCGCGGGGGACAGGTCTCTGGAAACACCATATATTTT. Its translation: CASFRGGQVSGNTIYF. The full variable domain, with the rest looked up from reference TRBV28 and TRBJ1-3, is DVKVTQSSRYLVKRTGEKVFLECVQDMDHENMFWYRQDPGLGLRLIYFSYDVKMKEKGDIPEGYSVSREKKERFSLILESASTNQTSMYLCASFRGGQVSGNTIYFGEGSWLTVV.

This clonotype appeared many times. The library was prepared for alpha chains; this beta chain is a stray read, so its frequency means little. J is TRBJ1-1 and V is TRBV3-1; weak D call: TRBD1 (6 bases). Trimming took off 4 bases at V and 4 bases at J, with 10 bases between the two ends. The germline V gene has CDR1 LGHDT and CDR2 YNNKEL (reference sequence). CDR3 length equals 13 residues. The CDR3 coding sequence is TGTGCCAGCAGCCTAGGGGGTAGCACTGAAGCTTTCTTT. It specifies CASSLGGSTEAFF.

This clonotype counts as medium-sized (0.01 to 0.1%). Because the library targeted alpha chains, this beta chain is an off-target read whose size means little. V is TRBV6-5 and J is TRBJ2-3, with no clear D. The CDR3 loop spans 11 amino acids. Trimming stripped 10 bases from V and 1 base from J, with 6 bases between. Germline V CDR1 and CDR2: MNHEY, SVGAGI. As DNA, the CDR3 is TGTGCCACCCAACGCACAGATACGCAGTATTTT. Residues: CATQRTDTQYF.

This clonotype is medium-sized by share. This beta chain is an off-target read within a library intended for alpha chains, so its frequency means little. V gene TRBV29-1 combines with J gene TRBJ2-2, with 9 bases aligning to TRBD1. This CDR3 is built from 13 residues. V was clipped by 6 bases and J by 4 bases; unmatched bases: 3. The germline V gene encodes CDR1 SQVTM and CDR2 ANQGSEA. CDR3: CSVGQGSTGELFF. The DNA of the CDR3 is TGCAGCGTCGGACAGGGGAGCACCGGGGAGCTGTTTTTT.

There are many counts of this clonotype. This beta chain lies outside the target of a library built for alpha chains; its clone size means little. The chain uses TRBV21-1 and TRBJ1-3; whether TRBD1, the table's D call, matches the DNA was not checked. TRBV21-1 is designated a pseudogene. This CDR3 is built from 14 residues. The CDR3 nucleotides read TGTGCCAGCAGCACACGACAGGGTGGAAACACCATATATTTT. It codes for CASSTRQGGNTIYF.

This clonotype is labeled medium-sized. Within a library made for alpha chains, this beta chain is off target, and its count is uninformative. The V call is TRBV7-8, the J call TRBJ1-1, with TRBD1 as a possible D gene (6 bases). The CDR3 has 14 residues. Germline CDR1 and CDR2: SGHVS and FQNEAQ. Trimming pared 0 bases from V and 2 bases from J, leaving 7 bases between. The CDR3 here is CASSLAQGNTEAFF. DNA of the CDR3: TGTGCCAGCAGCTTAGCACAGGGTAACACTGAAGCTTTCTTT.

This clonotype was seen only a few times. With the library built for alpha chains, this beta chain is off target and its frequency is not meaningful. This chain connects TRBV7-3 to TRBJ2-3; no clear D gene. The CDR3 loop spans 14 amino acids. In germline, CDR1 is SGHTA, CDR2 FQGTGA. Between the trimmed V and J ends, which lost 5 bases and 0 bases, there was a span of 9 bases. CDR3 in amino acids: CASSPQHSTDTQYF. In DNA form, the CDR3 reads TGTGCCAGCAGCCCCCAGCACAGCACAGATACGCAGTATTTT.

By sample fraction, this clonotype is medium-sized (0.01 to 0.1%). An end of the junction differs from the germline gene, which may be a read error. Because the library targeted alpha chains, this beta chain is an off-target read whose size means little. The chain joins TRBV7-7 to TRBJ2-6; 7 bases map to TRBD1. The CDR3 is made up of 15 amino acids. Germline V CDR1 and CDR2: SSHAT, FNYEAQ (reference sequence). CDR3 sequence: CASSPGGSGANVLTF. CDR3 DNA: TGTGCTAGCAGCCCAGGGGGCTCTGGGGCCAACGTCCTGACTTTC. Combining the CDR3 with reference TRBV7-7 and TRBJ2-6 gives the whole variable domain GAGVSQSPRYKVTKRGQDVTLRCDPISSHATLYWYQQALGQGPEFLTYFNYEAQPDKSGLPSDRFSAERPEGSISTLTIQRTEQRDSAMYRCASSPGGSGANVLTFGAGSRLTVL.

This clonotype is medium-sized by share. A library prepared for alpha chains yielded this beta chain as an off-target read; its size is of little meaning. The chain combines TRBV20-1 with TRBJ1-2, with a tentative D call TRBD1 (6 bases). Trimming shortened V by 1 base and J by 6 bases, and 15 bases separated the two germline ends. The CDR3 runs to 14 residues. Germline V gives CDR1 DFQATT, CDR2 SNEGSKA (reference sequence). The CDR3 DNA sequence: TGCAGTGCTAGAGCTTTCCCCAGGGGAGATGGCTACACCTTC. It encodes CSARAFPRGDGYTF.

By its share, this clonotype is medium-sized. Since it is a stray read in a library aimed at alpha chains, this beta chain has a size that is not meaningful. The chain carries TRBV11-1 and TRBJ2-5; D is unclear. This CDR3 region has 13 residues. Germline V gene sequence: CDR1 SGHAT, CDR2 FQDESV (reference sequence). Trimming cost V 8 bases and J 5 bases, with 15 bases left between them. This CDR3 is CASAKDSWETQYF. CDR3 DNA sequence: TGTGCCAGCGCAAAGGATAGCTGGGAGACCCAGTACTTC.

This clonotype ranks as medium-sized. This beta chain is a stray read from a library made for alpha chains; its abundance is not meaningful. The genes are TRBV4-2 and TRBJ1-2, with a possible D match to TRBD1 (6 bases). This CDR3 has 14 amino acids. Germline V gives CDR1 LGHNA, CDR2 YNFKEQ. V was shortened by 4 bases and J by 2 bases, with 11 bases between the two germline ends. CDR3 DNA: TGTGCCAGCAGCCCATCACAGGGCAACTATGGCTACACCTTC. Translating it yields CASSPSQGNYGYTF.

This clonotype is medium-sized within its sample. The size of this beta chain means little, since it is a stray read in a library made for alpha chains. J is TRBJ1-2 and V is TRBV7-9; D unresolved. The ends were cut back, 5 bases at V and 4 bases at J, with 14 bases in the middle. This CDR3 is built from 14 residues. Germline V gene data show CDR1 as SEHNR and CDR2 as FQNEAQ (reference sequence). The CDR3, as DNA: TGTGCCAGCAGCAAAGACGGGGTAGGCTATGGCTACACCTTC. It encodes CASSKDGVGYGYTF.

Judged by abundance, this clonotype is medium-sized. A library made for alpha chains picked up this beta chain off target, so its size means little. The rearrangement links TRBV28 to TRBJ1-4; TRBD1 matches at 8 bases. J gave up 8 bases and V 6 bases, and 8 bases lay outside the gene matches. The CDR3 has 14 residues. Germline lookup yields CDR1 MDHEN and CDR2 SYDVKM. The CDR3 coding sequence is TGTGCCAGCAGATCAACAGGGGGGCACGAAAAACTGTTTTTT. Amino acids: CASRSTGGHEKLFF. The entire variable domain, with the rest obtained from reference TRBV28 and TRBJ1-4, is as follows: DVKVTQSSRYLVKRTGEKVFLECVQDMDHENMFWYRQDPGLGLRLIYFSYDVKMKEKGDIPEGYSVSREKKERFSLILESASTNQTSMYLCASRSTGGHEKLFFGSGTQLSVL.

By sample fraction, this clonotype is large. This beta chain appears as a stray read in a library generated for alpha chains; its size is not informative. V gene TRBV20-1 combines with J gene TRBJ2-1, with 11 bases matching TRBD2. The CDR3 is 16 amino acids. Germline V gives CDR1 DFQATT, CDR2 SNEGSKA (reference sequence). The V gene end was trimmed by 0 bases and the J gene end by 9 bases; junction bases not matched to a gene: 10. The CDR3 region is CSARDMGSGGALEQFF. The DNA of the CDR3 is TGCAGTGCTAGAGATATGGGTAGCGGGGGGGCCCTTGAGCAGTTCTTC.

This clonotype is judged large. In a library made to pick up alpha chains, this beta chain is a stray read with a size that means little. This chain uses TRBV20-1 with TRBJ2-5; the D is unclear. The CDR3 sequence is 17 residues long. With 3 bases removed from V and 0 bases from J, the gap between germline ends came to 20 bases. Germline CDR1 reads DFQATT; CDR2 reads SNEGSKA (reference sequence). The CDR3: CSARSIEGDLYQETQYF. CDR3 coding DNA: TGCAGTGCTAGGTCCATAGAAGGAGACCTGTACCAAGAGACCCAGTACTTC.

By frequency in the sample, this clonotype is medium-sized (0.01 to 0.1%). This beta chain came through as a stray read in a library set up for alpha chains, and its size says little. The chain links TRBV7-2 to TRBJ1-4; 7 bases fit TRBD1. Germline V gene data show CDR1 as SGHTA and CDR2 as FQGNSA. The CDR3 has 16 residues. V trimming: 5 bases; J trimming: 5 bases; junction bases outside the gene matches: 11. The CDR3 bases are TGTGCCAGCAGCCCCCCTTCGACAGGGCTAAATGAAAAACTGTTTTTT. This codes for CASSPPSTGLNEKLFF. Filled out from reference TRBV7-2 and TRBJ1-4, the complete variable domain reads GAGVSQSPSNKVTEKGKDVELRCDPISGHTALYWYRQSLGQGLEFLIYFQGNSAPDKSGLPSDRFSAERTGGSVSTLTIQRTQQEDSAVYLCASSPPSTGLNEKLFFGSGTQLSVL.

Turning to this clonotype: Within a library made for alpha chains, this beta chain is off target, and its count is uninformative. The V call is TRBV10-3, the J call TRBJ2-7; tentative D call: TRBD2 (6 bases). The CDR3 is made up of 13 amino acids. Germline V lookup: CDR1 ENHRY, CDR2 SYGVKD. The V and J ends lost 3 bases and 8 bases respectively, with 14 bases between them. In DNA, the CDR3 is TGTGCCATCAGTGATTCCCCCGGCGGGAAGCAGTACGTC. This codes for CAISDSPGGKQYV.

This clonotype is medium-sized. The size of this beta chain means little, since it is a stray read in a library made for alpha chains. CDR3 region: CASMGAGSNQPQHF. The DNA of the CDR3 is TGTGCCAGCATGGGGGCAGGTAGCAATCAGCCCCAGCATTTT. The chain has TRBV7-3 and TRBJ1-5; maybe TRBD1 (6 bases). There are 14 residues in the CDR3. Germline assignment: CDR1 SGHTA and CDR2 FQGTGA. Trimming pared 7 bases from V and 0 bases from J, leaving 10 bases between.